This TCR beta chain is from a study of shared clonotypes between healthy human individuals. This table comes from immunoSEQ multiplex PCR, and its TCRdb copy is limited to in-frame clones, with some not included. The profile covers over 300,000 clones, with around 86% appearing a single time and 15% to 20% taken by the ten largest. Specimen: memory CD8+ T cells sorted from blood. This sample's subset: CD45RO+ cells pooled with CCR7-negative TemRA cells. The clonotype comes from a man aged 18 to 30 in good health.

CDR3 nucleotides: TGTGCCAGCAGCGTCACCCGATTCTCCTACAATGAGCAGTTCTTC. It translates to CASSVTRFSYNEQFF. The V and J genes are TRBV9 and TRBJ2-1; D not certain. Looked up from germline, CDR1 is SGDLS and CDR2 is YYNGEE. The CDR3 has 15 residues. Trimming shortened V by 2 bases and J by 0 bases, and 9 bases separated the two germline ends.